The clone carrying this T cell receptor (beta chain) was counted many times. What it binds is unknown. A single record per CDR3 protein comes from TCRdb applying MiXCR to the 5' RACE reads. The table shows 50,000 to 80,000 distinct CDR3 sequences, with 22% occurring only once. There are 14 residues in the CDR3. Germline CDR1 SGHTA, CDR2 FQGNSA. Trimming shortened V by 6 bases and J by 2 bases, and 13 bases separated the two germline ends. Study-level points and caveats: Tumor memory CD4+ T cell TCR gene usage was found to cluster with blood and lymph node memory CD4+ cells and with lymph node naive CD4+ cells.

The chain employs TRBV7-2 and TRBJ2-5; D uncertain. The clonotype comes from a female donor with breast cancer. Sample: memory CD4+ T cells sorted from a lymph node. Stated subset: memory CD4+ T cells, CD4+CD45RO+CD25-. The chain's CDR3 is CASSPAWTQETQYF. CDR3 nucleotides: TGTGCCAGCAGTCCCGCTTGGACGCAAGAGACCCAGTACTTC. The complete variable domain, with remaining parts taken from reference TRBV7-2 and TRBJ2-5, reads GAGVSQSPSNKVTEKGKDVELRCDPISGHTALYWYRQSLGQGLEFLIYFQGNSAPDKSGLPSDRFSAERTGGSVSTLTIQRTQQEDSAVYLCASSPAWTQETQYFGPGTRLLVL.